Reported below is one T cell receptor (beta chain). The V and J ends lost 3 bases and 1 base respectively, with 16 bases between them. The germline CDR1 and CDR2 sequences are SEHNR and FQNEAQ (reference sequence). This CDR3 has 17 residues. Through a sample-barcoded 5' primer and a J-beta primer mix, a second PCR was run for about 6 to 12 cycles. TCRdb called the 5' RACE reads again in MiXCR, with one record for every CDR3 protein. The sample includes roughly 1.5 million distinct CDR3 sequences, roughly 43% of them seen just once. The entry originates in a study of blood T cells in healthy people across ages.

This receptor was taken from a woman under 30 in good health. V and J are TRBV7-9 and TRBJ1-5, with D possibly being TRBD1 (5 bases). What was sequenced was blood. The CDR3 sequence: CASSFSCGGGSNQPQHF. The CDR3 nucleotides are TGTGCCAGCAGCTTTAGCTGTGGGGGGGGGAGCAATCAGCCCCAGCATTTT.